The 21 T cell receptor beta chains reported below all come from one sample, sequenced in a study of shared clonotypes between healthy human individuals. This table comes from immunoSEQ multiplex PCR, and its TCRdb copy is limited to in-frame clones, with some not included. The repertoire consists of about 2.2 million clones, with 80% to 95% occurring once and the leading ten covering roughly 1.7%. Naive CD8 populations comprised CD45RO-negative cells positively selected for CCR7, excluding terminally differentiated effector memory CD45RA+ cells. Sequenced input: naive CD8+ T cells from PBMCs. The receptors come from a man younger than 30 in good health. Some clones in this sample may be carry-over from other donors' samples.

The J gene is TRBJ2-1, the V gene TRBV27, with D tentatively TRBD1 (6 bases). V was shortened by 10 bases and J by 9 bases, with 16 bases between the two germline ends. CDR3 size: 12 residues. Germline lookup yields CDR1 MNHEY and CDR2 SMNVEV (reference sequence). CDR3 DNA: TGTGCCACCGAACAGGGATCGGGTGAGCAGTTCTTC. Protein sequence: CATEQGSGEQFF.

Points on this clone: The sample contains more than one DNA sequence encoding this CDR3. The chain recombines TRBV7-9 with TRBJ2-1, with D possibly being TRBD1 or TRBD2 (6 bases each). Germline assignment: CDR1 SEHNR and CDR2 FQNEAQ (reference sequence). The CDR3 has 15 residues. Trimming took off 3 bases at V and 2 bases at J, with 11 bases between the two ends. CDR3 nucleotides: TGTGCCAGCAGCTTGGGGGGCAACCCCTACAATGAGCAGTTCTTC. It codes for CASSLGGNPYNEQFF.

The chain recombines TRBV2 with TRBJ2-7; 7 nucleotides match TRBD1. The CDR3 runs to 15 residues. The V gene end was trimmed by 6 bases and the J gene end by 0 bases; junction bases not matched to a gene: 8. Germline lookup yields CDR1 SNHLY and CDR2 FYNNEI. For the CDR3, the DNA is TGTGCCAGCAGGGATAGGGGGCTCCCCTCCTACGAGCAGTACTTC. Translating it yields CASRDRGLPSYEQYF.

This rearrangement joins TRBV4-1 to TRBJ2-5; tentatively, D is TRBD1 (6 bases). Between the trimmed V and J ends, which lost 1 base and 4 bases, there was a span of 16 bases. The CDR3 runs 16 residues. Germline CDR1 and CDR2: MGHRA and YSYEKL. The CDR3 reads CASSQVFRGDGETQYF. CDR3 nucleotide sequence: TGCGCCAGCAGCCAAGTTTTCAGGGGCGACGGAGAGACCCAGTACTTC.

This clone is a singleton in its sample. CDR3 residues: CASSQDSRGGGEKLFF. The CDR3 DNA reads as TGCGCCAGCAGCCAAGATTCCCGGGGGGGTGGTGAAAAACTGTTTTTT. The V gene is TRBV4-1, the J gene TRBJ1-4, with D possibly TRBD1 on 5 matching bases. Germline lookup yields CDR1 MGHRA and CDR2 YSYEKL. The CDR3 extends over 16 amino acids. V lost 0 bases, J lost 7 bases, and 15 bases lay in between.

This clone was observed once. This chain joins TRBV7-9 and TRBJ2-7; no clear D gene. Germline V gene lookup returns CDR1 SEHNR and CDR2 FQNEAQ (reference sequence). The V end was cut by 7 bases, the J end by 4 bases, with 11 bases between. The CDR3 contains 12 residues. The CDR3 DNA reads TGTGCCAGCACCCCGGACCAGTACGAGCAGTACTTC. Translated: CASTPDQYEQYF.

This chain links TRBV4-1 with TRBJ1-1, with a tentative D call TRBD1 (5 bases). Germline CDR1 MGHRA, CDR2 YSYEKL. This CDR3 is 14 amino acids long. V was clipped by 1 base and J by 3 bases, with 9 bases between them. The DNA of the CDR3 is TGCGCCAGCAGCCAAGTGGGGGAGTACACTGAAGCTTTCTTT. Protein sequence: CASSQVGEYTEAFF.

V is TRBV19 and J is TRBJ1-1, with unresolved D. The CDR3 consists of 14 residues. The V end lost 3 bases, the J end lost 8 bases, and 16 bases lay between the germline ends. Germline V CDR1 and CDR2: LNHDA, SQIVND (reference sequence). DNA for the CDR3: TGTGCCAGTAGTATGTACTCCGGGCAGCCCGAAGCTTTCTTT. It yields the protein CASSMYSGQPEAFF.

In the case of this clone: Other DNA variants within this sample encode the same CDR3. This chain uses TRBV27 with TRBJ2-7; D might be TRBD1 (6 bases). The CDR3 has 14 residues. Trimming stripped 0 bases from V and 4 bases from J, with 10 bases between. The V gene's germline CDR1 is MNHEY and CDR2 SMNVEV (reference sequence). The CDR3 coding sequence is TGTGCCAGCAGTTTATCGGGCAGGGGTTACGAGCAGTACTTC. Its translation is CASSLSGRGYEQYF.

As regards this clone: Other DNA sequences of this sample code for an identical CDR3. The chain is built from TRBV9 and TRBJ2-6; D is uncertain. The V end was cut by 0 bases, the J end by 1 base, with 2 bases between. Germline-derived CDR1 and CDR2 are SGDLS and YYNGEE. This CDR3 contains 14 residues. The chain's CDR3 is CASSVGSGANVLTF. The CDR3 DNA reads TGTGCCAGCAGCGTAGGTTCTGGGGCCAACGTCCTGACTTTC.

The chain has TRBV7-9 and TRBJ2-1; TRBD2 is a possible D gene (6 bases). V was shortened by 7 bases and J by 7 bases, with 17 bases between the two germline ends. The CDR3 totals 14 residues. Germline CDR1 SEHNR, CDR2 FQNEAQ (reference sequence). CDR3 sequence reads: CASIQPPAGNEQFF. The CDR3 region has the DNA TGTGCCAGCATTCAGCCCCCGGCGGGGAATGAGCAGTTCTTC.

Regarding this clone: The same CDR3 is also encoded by other DNA sequences in this sample. This chain joins TRBV9 and TRBJ1-5; tentatively, D is TRBD1 (5 bases). The CDR3 contains 14 residues. V gave up 0 bases and J gave up 6 bases, with 10 bases separating them. In germline, CDR1 is SGDLS, CDR2 YYNGEE. The CDR3 DNA is TGTGCCAGCAGCGTAGGGGACCGCGGTCAGCCCCAGCATTTT. This gives the protein CASSVGDRGQPQHF.

The chain employs TRBV15 and TRBJ2-1; D gene uncertain. The CDR3 contains 12 residues. V was cut by 5 bases and J by 8 bases, with 10 bases left in between. Germline CDR1 and CDR2: LNHNV and YYDKDF (reference sequence). Written as DNA, the CDR3 is TGTGCCACCAGCCATCGCGAGCATGAGCAGTTCTTC. This translates into CATSHREHEQFF.

Notes on this clone: Other DNA sequences within the sample encode an identical CDR3. The chain combines TRBV11-2 with TRBJ2-7; D call uncertain. This CDR3 is 11 amino acids long. Trimming took 5 bases from V and 3 from J, leaving 5 bases between them. CDR1 is SGHAT and CDR2 is FQNNGV in the germline V gene. The CDR3 here is CASSLNYEQYF. DNA for the CDR3: TGTGCCAGCAGCCTCAACTACGAGCAGTACTTC.

V gene TRBV29-1 combines with J gene TRBJ1-2; D not certain. The V end lost 5 bases, the J end lost 4 bases, and 8 bases lay between the germline ends. The CDR3 covers 11 residues. Germline CDR1 reads SQVTM; CDR2 reads ANQGSEA. In DNA, the CDR3 is TGCAGCGTTAAGGGTACCTATGGCTACACCTTC. It specifies CSVKGTYGYTF.

V usage is TRBV19 and J usage is TRBJ2-5; maybe TRBD2 (5 bases). CDR3 size: 13 residues. Germline lookup yields CDR1 LNHDA and CDR2 SQIVND (reference sequence). Trimming pared 7 bases from V and 3 bases from J, leaving 12 bases between. The chain's CDR3 is CASKVALEETQYF. CDR3 sequence (DNA): TGTGCCAGTAAAGTAGCGCTCGAAGAGACCCAGTACTTC.

V and J are TRBV5-6 and TRBJ1-1; TRBD1 is a possible D gene (6 bases). V dropped 3 bases and J dropped 3 bases, with 18 bases sitting between them. The CDR3 covers 16 residues. Per the germline V gene, CDR1 is SGHDT and CDR2 is YYEEEE. CDR3 sequence (DNA): TGTGCCAGCAGCTGGGGAGGGCAGGGGAGGGACACTGAAGCTTTCTTT. This sequence encodes CASSWGGQGRDTEAFF.

The V call is TRBV19, the J call TRBJ2-1; 13 bases map to TRBD2. Germline values: CDR1 LNHDA, CDR2 SQIVND (reference sequence). V gave up 4 bases and J gave up 1 base; unmatched junction bases: 4. The CDR3 runs 17 residues. CDR3: CASSTRLAGGSYNEQFF. The CDR3 bases are TGTGCCAGTAGTACTAGACTAGCGGGAGGTTCCTACAATGAGCAGTTCTTC. The complete variable domain, with remaining parts taken from reference TRBV19 and TRBJ2-1, reads DGGITQSPKYLFRKEGQNVTLSCEQNLNHDAMYWYRQDPGQGLRLIYYSQIVNDFQKGDIAEGYSVSREKKESFPLTVTSAQKNPTAFYLCASSTRLAGGSYNEQFFGPGTRLTVL.

The J gene is TRBJ2-3, the V gene TRBV5-5; D is possibly TRBD2 (5 bases). The germline CDR1 and CDR2 sequences are SGHKS and YYEKEE (reference sequence). Trimming shortened V by 5 bases and J by 6 bases, and 19 bases separated the two germline ends. The length of the CDR3 is 15 residues. The CDR3 DNA sequence: TGTGCCAGCAGTGAGGGCCGTGGTATAAGGGATACGCAGTATTTT. As protein: CASSEGRGIRDTQYF.

The gene calls are TRBV5-4 and TRBJ1-1; perhaps TRBD1 as D (6 bases). In germline, CDR1 is SGHNT, CDR2 YYREEE (reference sequence). V lost 0 bases to trimming and J lost 11 bases, with 11 bases between them. The CDR3 is 12 residues long. In DNA form, the CDR3 reads TGTGCCAGCAGCTTGGTATCAGGGGCGGCTTTCTTT. Its protein product is CASSLVSGAAFF.

The V and J genes are TRBV14 and TRBJ2-5; no clear D gene. This CDR3 comprises 18 residues. CDR1 is SGHDN and CDR2 is FVKESK in the germline V gene. V lost 5 bases and J 4 bases, leaving 26 bases between the germline ends. The CDR3: CASSGKPPGPLRRETQYF. The CDR3 DNA reads TGTGCCAGCAGCGGAAAACCCCCCGGGCCCCTCCGTCGAGAGACCCAGTACTTC.